Listed here is a single TCR beta chain. Its antigen is not yet known. No base quality information exists; no much larger clone differs at one position. Preparation of the library involved the immunoSEQ multiplex PCR assay. For the multiplex PCR, a mixture combining 60 forward primers for TCR Vbeta segments and 13 reverse primers for TCR Jbeta segments was used. The CDR3 region of rearranged TCR beta genes was amplified from genomic DNA with a multiplex PCR assay. On the Illumina HiSeq System, the amplified TCR beta libraries were sequenced as 87-base-pair reads. Per the authors' processing: In a later analysis, some 80 million unique TCR beta chains were counted across the roughly 610 repertoires, and roughly 10 million of these chains were shared by at least two donors. A nearest-neighbor algorithm error-corrected the raw reads and collapsed the reads into unique sequences, merging closely related sequences to remove PCR and sequencing errors. To assign V, D and J gene segments, CDR3 sequences were aligned to IMGT reference sequences. For a sequence to be retained, a match of at least six nucleotides to both a V gene segment and a J gene segment was required. Rearrangements were classified as productive when the CDR3 lacked stop codons and remained in frame with V and J, and all other rearrangements were classified as non-productive. Following IMGT convention, CDR3 was defined as the stretch from the second conserved V-encoded cysteine to the conserved J-encoded phenylalanine. The earlier analysis of some 600 of the donors excluded sequences that lacked an unambiguous match to a single V gene segment. In an earlier analysis of 587 of the donors, a V segment was called functional when productive rearrangements were above 56.7%, and segregating when the standard deviation between donors exceeded 5%. A statistical classification framework was built for diagnosing cytomegalovirus status from the catalog of TCR beta chain sequences. In a later analysis, TCR nucleotide sequences were compared against IMGT/GENE-DB human TR gene sequences so that V and J genes could be assigned. The TCRdist pipeline was used in a later analysis to assign CDR3 sequences and most-parsimonious VDJ recombination scenarios. In a later analysis, each TCR beta chain was defined by its CDR3 amino acid sequence together with its V-gene family, and reads without a unique V-gene family were excluded. A later analysis removed 600 or so highly shared, low-generation-probability nucleotide sequences to deal with suspected cross-contamination and a sequencing artifact. In a later analysis, a clonal expansion index for each public chain was calculated from normalized within-repertoire ranks of inferred template counts. In a later analysis, generation probabilities were computed using a VDJ recombination model fitted to out-of-frame rearrangements, and the results were checked against IGoR. A later analysis scored TCR-TCR, TCR-HLA and TCR-CMV co-occurrence with hypergeometric tests, applying a repertoire-size bias correction to TCR pairs. To estimate false discovery rates, a later analysis permuted the HLA or CMV assignments 20 times. In a later analysis, co-occurring TCRs were grouped using DBSCAN, and TCRdist sequence similarity was added for clustering within HLA-allele-positive subsets. Repertoires with fewer than 30,000 or more than 120,000 public chains were left out of co-occurrence clustering, as were about five repertoires with anomalous nucleotide sharing. Here the immuneACCESS table is served through TCRdb, limited to in-frame sequences with V and J called. Missing clones are a known gap in these copies; in checked studies unresolved V genes cover under half, and the rest lacks a known reason. V and J calls and clone size are copied from that table; D and trimming were computed from the DNA. Recorded for this sample are 150,000 to 200,000 clones; 81% of them occurred a single time. The ten largest clones take up just under 5% of the sample.

The cohort comprised some 700 healthy bone marrow donors. At the time of sampling, all cohort members were nominally healthy, though unrecorded immune exposures were likely present. The donor was CMV seropositive and belonged to the group of some 290 seropositive cohort members. Each donor provided a peripheral blood sample, and peripheral blood mononuclear cells were used for TCR beta sequencing. Genomic DNA extraction from the blood cell samples was performed with the Qiagen DNeasy Blood Extraction Kit. V ends up 8 bases short and J 5 bases short, with an unmatched junction base count of 10. The germline V gene sets CDR1 to SGHTA and CDR2 to FQGNSA. The CDR3 runs 15 amino acids, cysteine and phenylalanine included. Solely the CDR3 DNA is kept, with 45 bases framed from the first base. The sample is drawn from a study of cytomegalovirus exposure and HLA in healthy donors (dated by TCRdb to about 2017). Regarding the research as a whole: In an earlier analysis of about 560 of the donors, approximately 300 Gb of sequence data and 100 million or so unique TCR beta sequences from roughly 180 million T cells were reported. Roughly five DR-DQ haplotypes were treated as single units for association and clustering because of strong linkage in the cohort. HLA typing covered class I and class II loci at four-digit resolution. Typing coverage differed by locus: A, B, C, DRB1 and DQB1 were typed in roughly 629-640 donors, DQA1 in 500 to 550, DPA1 in over 600, and DPB1 in roughly 470. In a later analysis, previously published TCR beta repertoires from several hundred donors were re-analyzed and high-resolution HLA genotyping was added so that TCR occurrence patterns could be studied. Donor age, sex, ethnicity and CMV serostatus were compiled together with the repertoire data. About 310 gigabases of sequencing data and 78 million or so unique TCR sequences were included in an early release covering roughly 600 HLA-typed donors. A later genetic analysis used genome-wide SNP genotypes for about 60% of the 666 donors, treating that subset as a discovery cohort. The study was designed to test whether signatures of past pathogen exposure could be identified by cataloging public T cell receptors. Across some 400 genotyped donors of the cohort, an average of approximately 240,000 unique TCR beta nucleotide sequences per donor were sequenced, and around 19% of those sequences were non-productive. Of the roughly 400 genotyped donors, 70% to 90% were placed in the genetic ancestry cluster associated with self-reported Caucasian donors. Every discovery cohort repertoire had been produced on one sequencing platform. In an earlier analysis of 587 of the donors, high-throughput TCR beta sequencing was used to judge whether each TCR beta V gene segment behaved as functional or pseudogenic. Using immunosequencing, the study profiled T cell repertoires from around 680 subjects and related those repertoires to cytomegalovirus serostatus. Along with the approximately 700-subject first cohort, a separate validation cohort of over a hundred different subjects was used. To predict cytomegalovirus infection status, the study combined high-throughput TCR immunosequencing, statistical association of individual TCRs with disease status, and machine learning. In the later analysis, no new phenotypic data were used to find candidate immune exposures; instead, reliance was placed on TCR beta sequences and their occurrence across donors. Study-wide findings and limitations: Some IMGT-functional V segments, including TRBV6-2 and TRBV6-3, could not be distinguished by the 87-base-pair reads and were therefore excluded. A further reported finding was that TCR beta sequences accurately predicted the HLA-A and HLA-B alleles for most subjects in the first cohort. Sequencing depth was assumed to be roughly uniform across donors in the presence/absence analyses, though that assumption may not hold. In a later analysis, over 15,000 TCR beta sequences were associated with specific HLA alleles at a false discovery rate of 0.05. According to the authors, the approach could potentially be generalized to other disease states and immunological phenotypes. In a later analysis, TCR association rates were found to vary across HLA loci, with the most associated TCRs seen for DRB1 alleles and the fewest for HLA-C alleles. Because HLA typing was unavailable for some donors at each locus, only the typed subset was used in association tests. Correlated functional status among segregating V segments might reflect linkage disequilibrium, but an unknown experimental factor could not be ruled out. In a later genetic analysis, a missense DCLRE1C variant was associated with V-gene and J-gene trimming of TCR beta chains, and the association was replicated in an independent cohort. The classifier was reported to diagnose cytomegalovirus status with high specificity and sensitivity in both the original and validation cohorts. Strong co-occurrence of HLA alleles, especially DR and DQ, made assigning TCR associations to individual alleles difficult. The study gave a list of under 200 TCR beta chains associated with cytomegalovirus. In vitro tests confirmed that a few of the cytomegalovirus-associated TCR beta chains recognize cytomegalovirus antigens. Only TCR beta chains were sequenced in this cohort, and the absence of alpha or paired-chain data limited detectable features. The sequencing pipeline was judged likely to have produced a cluster of highly shared sequence variants as a technical artifact. The earlier analysis of 587 of the donors excluded around 17 rarely observed V segments, including chromosome 9 orphons, because counts were too low. An earlier analysis of some 590 of the donors showed that most TCR beta V segments appeared in productive rearrangements either about 87% or about 30% of the time, which broadly matched IMGT annotations. Most TCR sequences were observed very rarely across donors, whereas some public TCRs were present in many individuals. In a later analysis, HLA-associated TCR beta chains showed more clonal expansion and lower generation probabilities than non-associated chains that were equally common. Several of the top co-occurrence clusters appeared to be linked to parvovirus B19, influenza, CMV and Epstein-Barr virus, according to a later analysis. Compared with the approximately 710-donor mean, donors in an Asian-associated ancestry cluster had fewer N-insertions in productive TCRs, according to a later genetic analysis. CMV serostatus was the only immune exposure information available for the cohort. Most CMV-associated TCR beta chains appeared to be HLA-restricted in a later analysis, and the HLA associations seemed to be driven largely by CMV exposure.

The chain is made from TRBV7-2 and TRBJ2-1, with 9 bases aligning to TRBD2. The sequencing input was PBMCs. The sequence was collected from a woman between 18 and 29 years old in good health and CMV-seropositive. The base sequence is TGTGCCAGCGGAAGCGGGGGGCCCAAAAACAATGAGCAGTTCTTC. Its protein product is CASGSGGPKNNEQFF.